This TCR beta chain was sequenced during a study of control samples from healthy donors and cancer patients. Here immunoSEQ multiplex PCR was the method, and the copy in TCRdb shows in-frame clones only, minus some. The sample has approximately 210,000 clones, about 90% seen once. V lost 1 base to trimming and J lost 6 bases, with 3 bases between them. This CDR3 is built from 12 residues. CDR1 MNHNS and CDR2 SASEGT come from the germline V gene. The J gene is TRBJ2-2, the V gene TRBV6-1; the D is unclear. The clonotype comes from a young man in good health. Material: blood. The chain's CDR3 is CASSEDPGELFF. In DNA, the CDR3 is TGTGCCAGCAGTGAAGACCCCGGGGAGCTGTTTTTT.